This T cell receptor (beta chain) was sequenced for a study of a mutant IDH1 vaccine in newly diagnosed glioma. Study-level results: Pseudoprogression apparently tracked independently of changes in top peripheral T cell clonotypes.

This clone was seen only a few times. Antigen unknown. Germline V lookup: CDR1 SNHLY, CDR2 FYNNEI. This CDR3 contains 13 residues. V was clipped by 6 bases and J by 8 bases; unmatched bases: 9. Measured with immunoSEQ multiplex PCR; TCRdb has only the in-frame clones, and not every one. This sample has some 90,000 clones, with roughly 82% found just once. Time point specified: baseline, week 1 (first vaccination visit). Regarding treatment: pre-vaccination baseline after standard-of-care therapy. The source is a man aged 35 to 55 with glioma. Some clones in this sample may be carry-over from other donors' samples. The specimen was PBMCs, collected from a glioma patient treated with radiotherapy, temozolomide or both. The rearrangement joins TRBV2 to TRBJ1-2, with 7 bases that match TRBD1. The CDR3 is CASSVRQGNGYTF. The CDR3 DNA is TGTGCCAGCAGCGTGCGACAGGGAAACGGCTACACCTTC.